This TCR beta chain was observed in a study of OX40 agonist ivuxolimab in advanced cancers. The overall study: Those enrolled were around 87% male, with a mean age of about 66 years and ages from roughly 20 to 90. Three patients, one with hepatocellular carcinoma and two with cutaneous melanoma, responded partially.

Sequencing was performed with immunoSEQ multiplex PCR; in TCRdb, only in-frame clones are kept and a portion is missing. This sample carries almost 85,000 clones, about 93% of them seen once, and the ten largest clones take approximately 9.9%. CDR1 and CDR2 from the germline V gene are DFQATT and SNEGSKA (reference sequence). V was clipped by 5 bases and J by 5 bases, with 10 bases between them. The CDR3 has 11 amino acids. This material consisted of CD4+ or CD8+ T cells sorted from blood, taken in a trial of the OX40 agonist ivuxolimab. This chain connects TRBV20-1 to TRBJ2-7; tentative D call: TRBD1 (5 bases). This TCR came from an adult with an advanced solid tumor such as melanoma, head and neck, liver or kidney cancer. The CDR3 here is CSAPRGDEQYF. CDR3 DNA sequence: TGCAGTGCTCCTAGGGGTGACGAGCAGTACTTC.